The 30 T cell receptor beta chains below were found in one sample sequenced in a study of blood T cell repertoires in COVID-19. The table came from immunoSEQ multiplex PCR; TCRdb's copy has only in-frame clones and leaves some out. The sample holds more than 150,000 clones, about four fifths seen once. The specimen was peripheral blood. Every receptor here comes from a woman older than 75 with COVID-19, enrolled during active disease.

The chain joins TRBV28 to TRBJ1-2, with D possibly TRBD1 on 5 matching bases. Germline V CDR1 and CDR2: MDHEN, SYDVKM. V was pared by 1 base and J by 6 bases, with 12 bases between. CDR3 length equals 14 residues. CDR3 DNA sequence: TGTGCCAGCAGTTTATCGGGGGTGAAGAATGGCTACACCTTC. Its translation: CASSLSGVKNGYTF.

This rearrangement joins TRBV5-1 to TRBJ2-7, with D possibly being TRBD2 (5 bases). Germline values: CDR1 SGHRS, CDR2 YFSETQ. This CDR3 contains 14 residues. Trimming took 0 bases from V and 4 from J, leaving 11 bases between them. CDR3 residues: CASSLGTAVYEQYF. In DNA, the CDR3 is TGCGCCAGCAGCTTGGGGACTGCGGTGTACGAGCAGTACTTC.

This chain connects TRBV5-1 to TRBJ1-6; 9 nucleotides agree with TRBD1. Germline CDR1 and CDR2: SGHRS and YFSETQ. This CDR3 spans 15 amino acids. Losses at the gene ends were 1 base for V and 8 bases for J; bases not matched to a gene: 4. The CDR3 spells CASSLRGQGYSPLHF. The CDR3 DNA follows: TGCGCCAGCAGCTTGCGGGGACAGGGTTATTCACCCCTCCACTTT.

The rearrangement links TRBV7-2 to TRBJ2-5; D is possibly TRBD1 (7 bases). Trimming shortened V by 8 bases and J by 5 bases, and 18 bases separated the two germline ends. Germline V CDR1 and CDR2: SGHTA, FQGNSA. The CDR3 loop spans 14 amino acids. CDR3 loop: CASSFSPGGETQYF. In DNA form, the CDR3 reads TGTGCCAGCTCATTCTCACCAGGGGGGGAGACCCAGTACTTC.

This clone was observed a single time. The rearrangement joins TRBV2 to TRBJ2-7; no clear D. The V gene's germline CDR1 is SNHLY and CDR2 FYNNEI. V was shortened by 10 bases and J by 1 base, with 14 bases between the two germline ends. The CDR3 is 13 residues long. The CDR3 protein is CATRFEVSYEQYF. CDR3 DNA sequence: TGTGCCACCCGATTTGAGGTATCCTACGAGCAGTACTTC.

This clone was seen only once. The chain links TRBV3-1 (or the pseudogene TRBV3-2) to TRBJ1-3; D possibly corresponds to TRBD1 (5 bases). Looked up from germline, CDR1 is LGHDT and CDR2 is YNNKEL (reference sequence). This CDR3 region has 17 residues. The germline V and J ends were trimmed by 1 base and 0 bases, with 13 bases remaining between them. DNA for the CDR3: TGTGCCAGCAGCCAAGGGAGGGGCCATAACTCTGGAAACACCATATATTTT. Protein sequence: CASSQGRGHNSGNTIYF.

The gene calls are TRBV11-3 and TRBJ2-2; 8 bases are a match to TRBD2. Germline loops: CDR1 SGHNT, CDR2 YENEEA. This CDR3 has 14 amino acids. Losses at the gene ends were 8 bases for V and 1 base for J; bases not matched to a gene: 3. The CDR3 DNA reads TGTGCCAGCGGTACTAGCGGGAACACCGGGGAGCTGTTTTTT. Its translation: CASGTSGNTGELFF.

The chain recombines TRBV7-2 with TRBJ1-2, with D perhaps matching TRBD1 (5 bases). Germline lookup yields CDR1 SGHTA and CDR2 FQGNSA. This CDR3 contains 14 residues. V shed 1 base and J shed 1 base, with 7 bases lying between them. The CDR3 nucleotides read TGTGCCAGCAGCTTAGGCAGGGATAACTATGGCTACACCTTC. Its protein is CASSLGRDNYGYTF.

The CDR3 sequence is CASSVGLAGGDTQYF. In DNA, the CDR3 is TGTGCCAGCAGCGTGGGACTAGCGGGGGGAGATACGCAGTATTTT. This chain joins TRBV5-4 and TRBJ2-3; 15 bases line up with TRBD2. Per germline, CDR1 SGHNT and CDR2 YYREEE (reference sequence). CDR3 length: 15 residues. Unmatched junction bases numbered 2, after V lost 4 bases and J lost 5 bases.

This rearrangement joins TRBV5-1 to TRBJ2-1; 9 nucleotides match TRBD2. CDR3 size: 17 residues. Germline V CDR1 and CDR2: SGHRS, YFSETQ. V lost 4 bases and J lost 0; bases outside the gene matches: 8. The CDR3 here is CASSPLTSGHSYNEQFF. CDR3 bases: TGCGCCAGCAGCCCGTTGACTAGCGGACACTCCTACAATGAGCAGTTCTTC.

V is TRBV7-3 and J is TRBJ2-3, with 7 bases that match TRBD2. J gave up 3 bases and V 5 bases, and 2 bases lay outside the gene matches. CDR3 length: 13 residues. Germline V gives CDR1 SGHTA, CDR2 FQGTGA. CDR3 protein: CASSQAGTDTQYF. Here the CDR3 DNA reads TGTGCCAGCAGCCAAGCGGGGACAGATACGCAGTATTTT.

The chain joins TRBV6-5 to TRBJ2-7; 7 nucleotides agree with TRBD1. Unmatched junction bases numbered 11, after V lost 8 bases and J lost 1 base. This CDR3 region has 15 residues. CDR1 and CDR2 from the germline V gene are MNHEY and SVGAGI. Here the CDR3 DNA reads TGTGCCAGCCGAAAAGAGGGGGCAAGGTCCTACGAGCAGTACTTC. Residues: CASRKEGARSYEQYF.

This clone came up once. V gene TRBV6-6 combines with J gene TRBJ2-3, with D possibly matching TRBD2 (6 bases). V lost 5 bases to trimming and J lost 6 bases, with 15 bases between them. Per germline, CDR1 MNHNY and CDR2 SVGAGI (reference sequence). The CDR3 length is 14 residues. This CDR3 is CASSHARGTDTQYF. CDR3 DNA: TGTGCCAGCAGTCACGCCCGGGGGACCGATACGCAGTATTTT.

CDR3: CASSPDAGRNVNTGELFF. The DNA of the CDR3 is TGTGCCAGCAGCCCTGACGCGGGACGGAATGTGAACACCGGGGAGCTGTTTTTT. The chain combines TRBV5-5 with TRBJ2-2; perhaps TRBD2 as D (6 bases). CDR3 length: 18 amino acids. Trimming pared 4 bases from V and 1 base from J, leaving 20 bases between. Per germline, CDR1 SGHKS and CDR2 YYEKEE (reference sequence).

V gene TRBV5-4 combines with J gene TRBJ2-5, with 9 positions matching TRBD1. V lost 2 bases to trimming and J lost 3 bases; unmatched junction nucleotides: 2. From germline, CDR1 is SGHNT and CDR2 YYREEE (reference sequence). The CDR3 spans 14 residues. This CDR3 is CASSLTGGEETQYF. The CDR3 DNA reads TGTGCCAGCAGCTTAACAGGGGGCGAAGAGACCCAGTACTTC.

CDR3 DNA sequence: TGTGCCAGCAGCAAAGGGACAGGACTCGTACGAGAGACCCAGTACTTC. The encoded protein is CASSKGTGLVRETQYF. The chain is built from TRBV7-9 and TRBJ2-5, with TRBD1 matching over 8 bases. With 5 bases clipped from V and 4 bases from J, the junction kept 12 bases outside the gene matches. The length of the CDR3 is 16 residues. Germline V lookup: CDR1 SEHNR, CDR2 FQNEAQ (reference sequence).

The V call is TRBV23-1, the J call TRBJ1-1; D ambiguous. TRBV23-1 is recorded as an ORF, its role being uncertain. This CDR3 has 14 residues. The ends were cut back, 0 bases at V and 8 bases at J, with 13 bases in the middle. The CDR3 sequence: CASSQSSFPREAFF. DNA of the CDR3: TGCGCCAGCAGTCAATCGAGTTTCCCTAGAGAAGCTTTCTTT.

This rearrangement joins TRBV5-6 to TRBJ1-1, with D tentatively TRBD1 (5 bases). The CDR3 contains 17 residues. With 3 bases removed from V and 0 bases from J, the gap between germline ends came to 18 bases. Germline CDR1 and CDR2: SGHDT and YYEEEE. The CDR3 loop is CASSSRQSLTMNTEAFF. The CDR3 nucleotides are TGTGCCAGCAGCTCGCGACAGTCCCTTACCATGAACACTGAAGCTTTCTTT.

Comments on this clone: This CDR3 is also generated by other DNA sequences in the sample. The J gene is TRBJ2-1, the V gene TRBV24-1; 11 bases fit TRBD2. CDR3 length: 16 residues. The trim removed 3 bases at V and 5 bases at J, leaving 5 bases unmatched. Germline V CDR1 and CDR2: KGHDR, SFDVKD. The CDR3 region is CATSDLGLADNNEQFF. CDR3 DNA sequence: TGTGCCACCAGTGATCTGGGACTAGCGGACAACAATGAGCAGTTCTTC.

The chain couples TRBV5-5 to TRBJ1-1; 7 positions agree with TRBD1. J was trimmed by 11 bases and V by 4 bases; bases with no gene match: 8. CDR1 and CDR2 (germline): SGHKS, YYEKEE (reference sequence). The CDR3 is 12 amino acids. CDR3: CASSPSRGWAFF. The CDR3 region has the DNA TGTGCCAGCAGCCCTAGCAGGGGGTGGGCTTTCTTT. The complete variable domain, with remaining parts taken from reference TRBV5-5 and TRBJ1-1, reads DAGVTQSPTHLIKTRGQQVTLRCSPISGHKSVSWYQQVLGQGPQFIFQYYEKEERGRGNFPDRFSARQFPNYSSELNVNALLLGDSALYLCASSPSRGWAFFGQGTRLTVV.

The chain employs TRBV19 and TRBJ2-2; D ambiguous. The germline gives CDR1 LNHDA, CDR2 SQIVND (reference sequence). The V gene lost 4 bases and the J gene lost 4 bases, with 10 bases spanning the gap. CDR3 length: 14 amino acids. CDR3 residues: CASSTDGTTGELFF. The CDR3 nucleotides read TGTGCCAGTAGTACAGATGGCACCACCGGGGAGCTGTTTTTT.

The genes are TRBV28 and TRBJ2-5; D perhaps matches TRBD1 (6 bases). CDR3 size: 12 residues. CDR1 and CDR2 from the germline V gene are MDHEN and SYDVKM. V gave up 8 bases and J gave up 5 bases, with 12 bases separating them. CDR3 in amino acids: CASGTGLETQYF. CDR3 coding DNA: TGTGCCAGCGGTACAGGGCTGGAGACCCAGTACTTC.

This chain joins TRBV6-2 or TRBV6-3 and TRBJ1-1, with a possible D match to TRBD1 (5 bases). V lost 6 bases and J 1 base, leaving 15 bases between the germline ends. Germline V gene data show CDR1 as MNHEY and CDR2 as SVGEGT. The CDR3 covers 15 residues. The CDR3 nucleotides are TGTGCCAGCAGCCTCACAGGAATCCCGAACACTGAAGCTTTCTTT. Translation: CASSLTGIPNTEAFF.

This clone has a single count. This rearrangement joins TRBV3-1 (or the pseudogene TRBV3-2) to TRBJ2-1; TRBD2 agrees at 8 bases. Germline V gene data show CDR1 as LGHDT and CDR2 as YNNKEL (reference sequence). The CDR3 consists of 16 residues. Trimming cost V 6 bases and J 0 bases; bases outside gene matches: 7. The CDR3 DNA sequence: TGTGCCAGCAGGCGGGATAGCGGGAACTCCTACAATGAGCAGTTCTTC. Translation gives CASRRDSGNSYNEQFF.

The V gene is TRBV7-8, the J gene TRBJ1-4, with 8 bases that match TRBD1. The J segment lost 14 bases and the V segment lost 4 bases, leaving 9 bases of the junction unmatched. The CDR3 consists of 13 residues. Germline CDR1 SGHVS, CDR2 FQNEAQ. CDR3 loop: CASSSNRQGTLFF. The CDR3 DNA reads as TGTGCCAGCAGCTCAAACAGACAGGGGACCCTGTTTTTT. Filled out from reference TRBV7-8 and TRBJ1-4, the complete variable domain reads GAGVSQSPRYKVAKRGQDVALRCDPISGHVSLFWYQQALGQGPEFLTYFQNEAQLDKSGLPSDRFFAERPEGSVSTLKIQRTQQEDSAVYLCASSSNRQGTLFFGSGTQLSVL.

The V call is TRBV4-1, the J call TRBJ1-4, with no clear D. Germline loops: CDR1 MGHRA, CDR2 YSYEKL. Trimming removed 0 bases from V and 8 bases from J, with 16 bases in between. The CDR3 is made up of 16 amino acids. CDR3 in amino acids: CASSQDNSPISEKLFF. The CDR3 nucleotides read TGCGCCAGCAGCCAAGATAACAGCCCGATCTCAGAAAAACTGTTTTTT.

For the CDR3, the DNA is TGCGCCAGCAGCACCCGACTAGCGGGAGCCTCCTACGAGCAGTACTTC. It encodes CASSTRLAGASYEQYF. The V and J genes are TRBV5-1 and TRBJ2-7; 12 nucleotides line up with TRBD2. The CDR3 covers 16 residues. Unmatched junction bases numbered 5, after V lost 4 bases and J lost 0 bases. CDR1 is SGHRS and CDR2 is YFSETQ in the germline V gene.

The rearrangement joins TRBV19 to TRBJ2-1; tentative D call: TRBD1 (5 bases). The V gene's germline CDR1 is LNHDA and CDR2 SQIVND (reference sequence). Between the trimmed V and J ends, which lost 5 bases and 4 bases, there was a span of 15 bases. This CDR3 region has 15 residues. The CDR3 DNA follows: TGTGCCAGTAGTTGGGCAGGGCCTCCTTACAATGAGCAGTTCTTC. This sequence encodes CASSWAGPPYNEQFF.

The chain recombines TRBV14 with TRBJ2-5; 12 bases line up with TRBD2. The CDR3 has 16 amino acids. J was trimmed by 4 bases and V by 4 bases; bases with no gene match: 7. In germline, CDR1 is SGHDN, CDR2 FVKESK. CDR3 protein: CASSPRLAGAGETQYF. The CDR3 DNA reads as TGTGCCAGCAGCCCACGACTAGCGGGAGCGGGAGAGACCCAGTACTTC.

The chain employs TRBV6-5 and TRBJ1-3; no clear D gene. The CDR3 totals 14 residues. Trimming pared 6 bases from V and 0 bases from J, leaving 9 bases between. Germline CDR1 reads MNHEY; CDR2 reads SVGAGI. CDR3 DNA sequence: TGTGCCAGCAGCGACGCGGTCTCTGGAAACACCATATATTTT. Translation gives CASSDAVSGNTIYF.